This is a list of T cell receptor beta chains from one sample in a study of blood T cell repertoires in COVID-19. TCRdb's table, derived via immunoSEQ multiplex PCR, lists solely in-frame clones and lacks some. The table lists some 200,000 clones, 75% to 90% of them singletons. Material: PBMCs or T cells enriched from blood (not recorded which). The receptors were gathered from a woman aged 18-35 years in a cohort exposed to, infected with or recovered from COVID-19 (not recorded which). CDR3s include the opening cysteine and the closing phenylalanine or tryptophan. A D gene is named only where the DNA matches it firmly. The size of a clone is reported for some rows only, either as once, few or many, or as a class for expanded clones.

D: TRBD2; V: TRBV3-1/TRBV3-2; size: NA; J: TRBJ2-1; DNA: TGTGCCAGCAGCCGAAGATGGACTAGCGGGAGCGATGAGCAGTTCTTC; CDR3: CASSRRWTSGSDEQFF
D: NA; V: TRBV19; size: NA; J: TRBJ2-2; DNA: TGTGCCAGTAGTATCGGGGGTCTTAGCACCGGGGAGCTGTTTTTT; CDR3: CASSIGGLSTGELFF
D: NA; V: TRBV5-1; size: NA; J: TRBJ1-4; DNA: TGCGCCAGCAGCTTCAGGGGAGCCAATGAAAAACTGTTTTTT; CDR3: CASSFRGANEKLFF
D: TRBD1; V: TRBV30; size: NA; J: TRBJ1-2; DNA: TGTGCCTGGAGGACAGGGCGAGGCTACACCTTC; CDR3: CAWRTGRGYTF
D: NA; V: TRBV7-9; size: once; J: TRBJ2-1; DNA: TGTGCCAGCAGCTTACCGCCTCGTCTAGCCGGGAGAAGGAATGAGCAGTTCTTC; CDR3: CASSLPPRLAGRRNEQFF
D: NA; V: TRBV5-5; size: NA; J: TRBJ2-7; DNA: TGTGCCAGCGTTTCAGAATACGAGCAGTACTTC; CDR3: CASVSEYEQYF
D: TRBD1; V: TRBV9; size: NA; J: TRBJ1-2; DNA: TGTGCCAGCAGCGCAGGGGGCTATGGCTACACCTTC; CDR3: CASSAGGYGYTF
D: TRBD1; V: TRBV3-1/TRBV3-2; size: NA; J: TRBJ1-6; DNA: TGTGCCAGCAGCCAGACAGGGGATGATTCACCCCTCCACTTT; CDR3: CASSQTGDDSPLHF
D: TRBD1; V: TRBV28; size: NA; J: TRBJ2-1; DNA: TGTGCCAGCAGTTTGTGGACAGGGCAAAATGAGCAGTTCTTC; CDR3: CASSLWTGQNEQFF
D: TRBD1; V: TRBV29-1; size: NA; J: TRBJ1-1; DNA: TGCAGCGCTGAGCAGGGGGCGCGGGGAACTGAAGCTTTCTTT; CDR3: CSAEQGARGTEAFF
D: NA; V: TRBV5-1; size: NA; J: TRBJ2-6; DNA: TGCGCCAGCAGCTTGAGCGCCTCTGGGGCCAACGTCCTGACTTTC; CDR3: CASSLSASGANVLTF
D: TRBD1; V: TRBV28; size: NA; J: TRBJ2-3; DNA: TGTGCCAGCAGAGGGACAGCTGCAGATACGCAGTATTTT; CDR3: CASRGTAADTQYF
D: TRBD2; V: TRBV11-2; size: NA; J: TRBJ2-2; DNA: TGTGCCAGCCAACTAGCGGGGAACACCGGGGAGCTGTTTTTT; CDR3: CASQLAGNTGELFF
D: NA; V: TRBV3-1/TRBV3-2; size: NA; J: TRBJ1-3; DNA: TGTGCCAGCAGCCAAGACGAGTGGAGATCCTCTGGAAACACCATATATTTT; CDR3: CASSQDEWRSSGNTIYF
D: TRBD1; V: TRBV20-1; size: NA; J: TRBJ2-5; DNA: TGCAGTGCTAGTGGGACAGGGGGCCATGAGACCCAGTACTTC; CDR3: CSASGTGGHETQYF
D: NA; V: TRBV2; size: NA; J: TRBJ2-7; DNA: TGTGCCAGCAGTGAACGACGACAGAGCACGGCCTACGAGCAGTACTTC; CDR3: CASSERRQSTAYEQYF
D: TRBD2; V: TRBV6-5; size: NA; J: TRBJ2-7; DNA: TGTGCCAGCAGTTACGGGCTAGCGGCCTCCTACGAGCAGTACTTC; CDR3: CASSYGLAASYEQYF
D: NA; V: TRBV29-1; size: NA; J: TRBJ1-2; DNA: TGCAGCGTTTTGGGGGCGCCGGCTAACTATGGCTACACCTTC; CDR3: CSVLGAPANYGYTF
D: NA; V: TRBV19; size: NA; J: TRBJ2-1; DNA: TGTGCCAGTAGTATGGGACACCGCTCCTACAATGAGCAGTTCTTC; CDR3: CASSMGHRSYNEQFF
D: NA; V: TRBV6-5; size: NA; J: TRBJ1-1; DNA: TGTGCCAGCAGTCCCAGGCTGATCACTGAAGCTTTCTTT; CDR3: CASSPRLITEAFF
D: TRBD1; V: TRBV4-1; size: NA; J: TRBJ1-6; DNA: TGCGCCAGCAGCCAAGTACTCGGGACAGGTGGACCCCTCCACTTT; CDR3: CASSQVLGTGGPLHF
D: NA; V: TRBV2; size: once; J: TRBJ2-3; DNA: TGTGCCAGCAGGATGTCAGGGGGGCTGGCAGATACGCAGTATTTT; CDR3: CASRMSGGLADTQYF
D: NA; V: TRBV11-2; size: NA; J: TRBJ2-2; DNA: TGTGCCAGCAGCTTATGGCCAGGGAACACCGGGGAGCTGTTTTTT; CDR3: CASSLWPGNTGELFF
D: TRBD2; V: TRBV2; size: NA; J: TRBJ2-1; DNA: TGTGCCAGCAGGCTATCCGGGACTAGCGGGAGAGGCGAGCAGTTCTTC; CDR3: CASRLSGTSGRGEQFF
D: NA; V: TRBV5-4; size: NA; J: TRBJ2-6; DNA: TGTGCCAGCAGCCCTCCGAGTGCTGGGGCCAACGTCCTGACTTTC; CDR3: CASSPPSAGANVLTF
D: TRBD2; V: TRBV7-2; size: once; J: TRBJ2-7; DNA: TGTGCCAGCAGCGCTAGCGGGCGTACCTACGAGCAGTACTTC; CDR3: CASSASGRTYEQYF
D: NA; V: TRBV27; size: once; J: TRBJ1-2; DNA: TGTGCCAGCCGCACGTCGGGAGACCAACGCTCTGGCTACACCTTC; CDR3: CASRTSGDQRSGYTF
D: NA; V: TRBV25-1; size: NA; J: TRBJ1-6; DNA: TGTGCCAGCAGTGGAGGGCAGGGGAGCTCCTATAATTCACCCCTCCACTTT; CDR3: CASSGGQGSSYNSPLHF
D: NA; V: TRBV28; size: NA; J: TRBJ1-5; DNA: TGTGCCAGCAGTTTTGCGGACACTTATAGCAATCAGCCCCAGCATTTT; CDR3: CASSFADTYSNQPQHF
D: TRBD1; V: TRBV7-9; size: NA; J: TRBJ1-6; DNA: TGTGCCAGCAGCTTAACGCAGGGGGCGAATTCACCCCTCCACTTT; CDR3: CASSLTQGANSPLHF
D: NA; V: TRBV4-1; size: NA; J: TRBJ1-4; DNA: TGCGCCAGCAGCCAAGATTCGCGGGCTACGACTAATGAAAAACTGTTTTTT; CDR3: CASSQDSRATTNEKLFF
D: TRBD1; V: TRBV9; size: NA; J: TRBJ2-7; DNA: TGTGCCAGCAGCGTGGGCGGGACAGGGGGCAACGAGCAGTACTTC; CDR3: CASSVGGTGGNEQYF
D: NA; V: TRBV6-2/TRBV6-3; size: NA; J: TRBJ1-3; DNA: TGTGCCAGCAGTTATACTGGAAACACCATATATTTT; CDR3: CASSYTGNTIYF
D: NA; V: TRBV5-1; size: NA; J: TRBJ2-5; DNA: TGCGCCAGCGGAGCGACAGTTTCCGAGACCCAGTACTTC; CDR3: CASGATVSETQYF
D: TRBD2; V: TRBV5-1; size: NA; J: TRBJ2-7; DNA: TGCGCCAGCAGCCAAAGCGGGAGGGCCTATGAGCAGTACTTC; CDR3: CASSQSGRAYEQYF
D: TRBD1; V: TRBV19; size: NA; J: TRBJ2-2; DNA: TGTGCCAGTAGTCGGACAGGGTCGGGCACCGGGGAGCTGTTTTTT; CDR3: CASSRTGSGTGELFF
D: NA; V: TRBV5-1; size: NA; J: TRBJ2-4; DNA: TGCGCCAGCAGCTTCGAACAGGGTCTAGCCAAAAACATTCAGTACTTC; CDR3: CASSFEQGLAKNIQYF
D: NA; V: TRBV5-1; size: few; J: TRBJ2-2; DNA: TGCGCCAGCAGCTTGGCCTGGAACACCGGGGAGCTGTTTTTT; CDR3: CASSLAWNTGELFF
D: NA; V: TRBV21-1; size: NA; J: TRBJ1-1; DNA: TGTGCCAGCAGCACCCGACAGGCCACTGAAGCTTTCTTT; CDR3: CASSTRQATEAFF
D: NA; V: TRBV9; size: NA; J: TRBJ1-2; DNA: TGTGCCAGCAGCGTAGGGTACGACAGGAGCTATGGCTACACCTTC; CDR3: CASSVGYDRSYGYTF
D: NA; V: TRBV11-2; size: NA; J: TRBJ1-3; DNA: TGTGCCAGCAGCATCGACAGCCAGTTCTCTGGAAACACCATATATTTT; CDR3: CASSIDSQFSGNTIYF
D: NA; V: TRBV10-2; size: NA; J: TRBJ2-3; DNA: TGCGCCAGCAGCCGGGACTCTAGCACAGATACGCAGTATTTT; CDR3: CASSRDSSTDTQYF
D: TRBD1; V: TRBV5-1; size: NA; J: TRBJ1-3; DNA: TGCGCCAGCAGCTTGGGAACAGGGGTTGGAAACACCATATATTTT; CDR3: CASSLGTGVGNTIYF
D: NA; V: TRBV4-1; size: NA; J: TRBJ1-1; DNA: TGCGCCAGCAGCCAAGATAGAGCGGCCGAACGTGAAGCTTTCTTT; CDR3: CASSQDRAAEREAFF
D: NA; V: TRBV12-3/TRBV12-4; size: NA; J: TRBJ2-3; DNA: TGTGCCAGCAGTTTAGGCTACACAGATACGCAGTATTTT; CDR3: CASSLGYTDTQYF
D: TRBD1; V: TRBV29-1; size: NA; J: TRBJ1-1; DNA: TGCAGCGCTAACAAACAGGGGACTGAAGCTTTCTTT; CDR3: CSANKQGTEAFF
D: TRBD1; V: TRBV10-3; size: NA; J: TRBJ2-1; DNA: TGTGCCATCAGCCCGGGACAGGGTCGAAATGAGCAGTTCTTC; CDR3: CAISPGQGRNEQFF
D: NA; V: TRBV6-5; size: NA; J: TRBJ1-5; DNA: TGTGCCAGCAGTATAAATCCAATAACACAGCAGCCCCAGCATTTT; CDR3: CASSINPITQQPQHF
D: NA; V: TRBV7-3; size: NA; J: TRBJ2-1; DNA: TGTGCCAGCAGCTTAATGGGGCCAGACGCCTACAATGAGCAGTTCTTC; CDR3: CASSLMGPDAYNEQFF